This TCR beta chain derives from a study of technical replicates of blood from several donors. TCRdb keeps only in-frame clones here, not all; method: immunoSEQ multiplex PCR. The sample has about 99,000 clones; roughly 96% are singletons. The V and J ends lost 4 bases and 1 base respectively, with 10 bases between them. CDR1 is SGHDN and CDR2 is FVKESK in the germline V gene. This CDR3 contains 14 residues. The sequence was obtained from a human donor in good health. The sequenced sample was T cells isolated from PBMCs. The chain uses TRBV14 and TRBJ1-2; D remains unclear. DNA of the CDR3: TGTGCCAGCAGCCGGCTAGGCAGTAACTATGGCTACACCTTC. Its translation is CASSRLGSNYGYTF.